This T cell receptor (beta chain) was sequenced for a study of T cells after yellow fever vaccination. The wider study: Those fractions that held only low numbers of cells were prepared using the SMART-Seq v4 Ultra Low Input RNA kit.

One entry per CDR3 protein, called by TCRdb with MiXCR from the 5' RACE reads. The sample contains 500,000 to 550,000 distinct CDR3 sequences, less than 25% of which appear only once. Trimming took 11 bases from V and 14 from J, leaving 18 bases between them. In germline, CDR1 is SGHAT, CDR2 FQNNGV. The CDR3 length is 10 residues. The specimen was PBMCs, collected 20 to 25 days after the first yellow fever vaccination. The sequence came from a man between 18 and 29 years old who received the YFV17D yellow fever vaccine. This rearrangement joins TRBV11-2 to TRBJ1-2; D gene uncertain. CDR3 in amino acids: CAWGTALLTF. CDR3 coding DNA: TGTGCCTGGGGAACAGCCCTCTTGACCTTC.